This TCR beta chain was profiled in a study of CD8 T cells in ankylosing spondylitis. The study, taken as a whole, reports: Relatively rare in peripheral blood, disease-linked clones were also CD8+. In ankylosing spondylitis patients, matched synovial fluid reportedly showed significant enrichment of disease-linked clones. It appeared that ankylosing spondylitis blood was characterized by a TCR beta motif of under ten highly homologous variants.

This clonotype was picked up many times. What it binds is not known. The TCR beta libraries were generated through quantitative 5'-RACE incorporating molecular barcodes. MiXCR, applied by TCRdb to the 5' RACE reads, yields one record per CDR3 protein. This repertoire shows some 840,000 distinct CDR3 sequences, around 11% found once; its top ten account for under 0.6%. The V end was cut by 1 base, the J end by 3 bases, with 14 bases between. The CDR3 sequence is 16 residues long. Germline values: CDR1 SGHKS, CDR2 YYEKEE (reference sequence). This chain uses TRBV5-5 with TRBJ1-5; D gene ambiguous. Sequences were obtained from blood, either unsorted or a sorted T cell fraction (not recorded which). The source of this sequence is a male donor with ankylosing spondylitis. CDR3 coding DNA: TGTGCCAGCAGCTTGTTTCCCGGTGTCGTCAATCAGCCCCAGCATTTT. This codes for CASSLFPGVVNQPQHF.